Listed here are 9 T cell receptor beta chains from one sample, sequenced in a study of blood T cell repertoires in COVID-19. Only in-frame clones appear in the TCRdb table, and some are missing; sequencing was by immunoSEQ multiplex PCR. The sample has roughly 220,000 clones, about 91% seen once. Sequencing used PBMCs or T cells enriched from blood (not recorded which). These receptors all stem from a woman aged 50 to 65 with acute COVID-19.

The V call is TRBV4-2, the J call TRBJ1-1; D is unclear. This CDR3 spans 13 amino acids. Trimming took 0 bases from V and 4 from J, leaving 6 bases between them. Germline values: CDR1 LGHNA, CDR2 YNFKEQ. CDR3 nucleotide sequence: TGTGCCAGCAGCCAAGATTGGGCCACTGAAGCTTTCTTT. Translation gives CASSQDWATEAFF.

The chain is built from TRBV7-2 and TRBJ2-7; 7 bases line up with TRBD2. V trimming: 0 bases; J trimming: 3 bases; junction bases outside the gene matches: 8. The CDR3 runs to 16 residues. CDR1 and CDR2 (germline): SGHTA, FQGNSA. The CDR3 DNA sequence: TGTGCCAGCAGCTTAGCTGGTGGGAGGGGACGCTACGAGCAGTACTTC. Its translation is CASSLAGGRGRYEQYF.

The chain couples TRBV6-2 or TRBV6-3 to TRBJ2-2, with D perhaps matching TRBD2 (5 bases). With 2 bases removed from V and 5 bases from J, the gap between germline ends came to 9 bases. This CDR3 contains 14 residues. Germline lookup yields CDR1 MNHEY and CDR2 SVGEGT. The CDR3 spells CASSYNRETGELFF. In DNA form, the CDR3 reads TGTGCCAGCAGTTACAATCGGGAAACCGGGGAGCTGTTTTTT.

The chain combines TRBV27 with TRBJ1-1, with 7 positions matching TRBD1. CDR3 length: 13 amino acids. V trimming: 3 bases; J trimming: 5 bases; junction bases outside the gene matches: 3. Germline values: CDR1 MNHEY, CDR2 SMNVEV (reference sequence). The CDR3 loop reads CASSLTGQTEAFF. CDR3 in DNA: TGTGCCAGCAGTTTGACAGGGCAGACTGAAGCTTTCTTT.

The chain has TRBV28 and TRBJ2-2; D unresolved. The V end lost 6 bases, the J end lost 5 bases, and 7 bases lay between the germline ends. CDR3 length: 12 amino acids. CDR1 and CDR2 (germline): MDHEN, SYDVKM. The CDR3 is CASRFETGELFF. CDR3 DNA: TGTGCCAGCAGGTTTGAGACCGGGGAGCTGTTTTTT.

This sequence joins TRBV28 and TRBJ2-7, with 10 nucleotides matching TRBD2. The germline V gene has CDR1 MDHEN and CDR2 SYDVKM. The CDR3 runs 16 residues. J gave up 2 bases and V 4 bases, and 8 bases lay outside the gene matches. The CDR3 region is CASSSPRSGRAYEQYF. DNA of the CDR3: TGTGCCAGCAGTTCCCCAAGAAGCGGGAGGGCCTACGAGCAGTACTTC.

This clone was observed a single time. The chain uses TRBV27 and TRBJ2-1; 8 bases match TRBD1. There are 17 residues in the CDR3. Germline CDR1 MNHEY, CDR2 SMNVEV (reference sequence). J gave up 4 bases and V 2 bases, and 10 bases lay outside the gene matches. The DNA of the CDR3 is TGTGCCAGCAGTTTAATAGGAGGACAGGGCCTTTACAATGAGCAGTTCTTC. Translation gives CASSLIGGQGLYNEQFF.

V gene TRBV21-1 combines with J gene TRBJ1-5; the tabulated D call, TRBD1, remains unverified against the DNA. TRBV21-1 represents a pseudogene. The CDR3 runs to 13 residues. Here the CDR3 DNA reads TGTGCCAGCTGCTTTGAGACACATCAGCCCCAGCATTTT. Encoded protein: CASCFETHQPQHF.

A few counts support this clone. The chain is built from TRBV27 and TRBJ1-2; 7 bases agree with TRBD1. This CDR3 is 14 amino acids long. The germline CDR1 and CDR2 sequences are MNHEY and SMNVEV (reference sequence). V was pared by 2 bases and J by 3 bases, with 3 bases of the junction left unmatched. The CDR3 nucleotides are TGTGCCAGCAGTTTACTCGGGACAGACTATGGCTACACCTTC. Its protein is CASSLLGTDYGYTF.